Listed here are 10 T cell receptor beta chains from one sample, sequenced in a study of PD-L1 blockade in urothelial cancer. The repertoire was sequenced with immunoSEQ multiplex PCR; TCRdb's copy has only in-frame clones and lacks some. In the table there are more than 55,000 clones, roughly 81% of which are singletons. Time point described: pretreatment peripheral blood. The sequencing used PBMCs, collected around atezolizumab (anti-PD-L1) treatment. The source of these receptors is a man between 65 and 85 years old with urothelial cancer.

This clone was counted many times. The chain combines TRBV7-9 with TRBJ1-3; 8 bases agree with TRBD1. The CDR3 totals 16 residues. The junction had 5 bases not matched to a gene; V was cut back by 1 base and J by 3 bases. Germline V gene data show CDR1 as SEHNR and CDR2 as FQNEAQ (reference sequence). CDR3 in amino acids: CASSLGQGARGNTIYF. The CDR3 DNA sequence: TGTGCCAGCAGCTTAGGGCAGGGGGCGCGTGGAAACACCATATATTTT.

J is TRBJ1-1 and V is TRBV9; D is ambiguous. V lost 0 bases to trimming and J lost 1 base, with 4 bases between them. The CDR3 totals 13 residues. Per germline, CDR1 SGDLS and CDR2 YYNGEE. CDR3 in DNA: TGTGCCAGCAGCGTAGCTCCGAACACTGAAGCTTTCTTT. Protein: CASSVAPNTEAFF. The variable domain in full, with the rest retrieved from reference TRBV9 and TRBJ1-1, is DSGVTQTPKHLITATGQRVTLRCSPRSGDLSVYWYQQSLDQGLQFLIQYYNGEERAKGNILERFSAQQFPDLHSELNLSSLELGDSALYFCASSVAPNTEAFFGQGTRLTVV.

V is TRBV6-1 and J is TRBJ1-2, with a possible D match to TRBD1 (6 bases). Trimming stripped 6 bases from V and 0 bases from J, with 11 bases between. This CDR3 comprises 14 residues. Germline V CDR1 and CDR2: MNHNS, SASEGT. The CDR3 region has the DNA TGTGCCAGCAGCTCCGGGACACCTAACTATGGCTACACCTTC. It is translated as CASSSGTPNYGYTF.

The chain combines TRBV5-1 with TRBJ1-3; TRBD1 is a possible D gene (5 bases). This CDR3 has 13 amino acids. V lost 0 bases to trimming and J lost 5 bases, with 6 bases between them. Germline lookup yields CDR1 SGHRS and CDR2 YFSETQ. The CDR3 loop is CASSLEGRNTIYF. CDR3 nucleotides: TGCGCCAGCAGCTTGGAGGGGAGAAACACCATATATTTT.

The chain carries TRBV5-5 and TRBJ1-5, with TRBD1 as a possible D gene (5 bases). The CDR3 is 14 residues long. The germline V and J ends were trimmed by 1 base and 2 bases, with 7 bases remaining between them. The germline CDR1 and CDR2 sequences are SGHKS and YYEKEE (reference sequence). The CDR3 bases are TGTGCCAGCAGCTTGTGGGGGGGCAATCAGCCCCAGCATTTT. Protein product: CASSLWGGNQPQHF.

The chain joins TRBV4-1 to TRBJ1-5; D call uncertain. The V gene lost 1 base and the J gene lost 6 bases, with 10 bases spanning the gap. This CDR3 is 14 amino acids long. Germline V gene sequence: CDR1 MGHRA, CDR2 YSYEKL. The CDR3 DNA reads TGCGCCAGCAGCCAAGGGACCGGGAGTCAGCCCCAGCATTTT. Its translation is CASSQGTGSQPQHF.

DNA of the CDR3: TGTGCCAGCAGTGTAGCGAGGTCCGGGGAGCTGTTTTTT. Amino acids: CASSVARSGELFF. This chain uses TRBV6-4 with TRBJ2-2; D is perhaps TRBD2 (5 bases). V was pared by 4 bases and J by 6 bases, with 9 bases between. CDR3 size: 13 residues. Germline CDR1 reads MRHNA; CDR2 reads SNTAGT.

This chain connects TRBV15 to TRBJ1-5; tentative D call: TRBD1 (5 bases). Trimming pared 2 bases from V and 4 bases from J, leaving 9 bases between. This CDR3 spans 14 amino acids. Per the germline V gene, CDR1 is LNHNV and CDR2 is YYDKDF (reference sequence). CDR3 protein: CATSRPGGNQPQHF. The CDR3 nucleotides read TGTGCCACCAGCAGACCGGGGGGGAATCAGCCCCAGCATTTT.

The gene calls are TRBV13 and TRBJ2-1; TRBD2 aligns across 7 bases. Per the germline V gene, CDR1 is PRHDT and CDR2 is FYEKMQ (reference sequence). The CDR3 has 16 amino acids. The trim removed 4 bases at V and 1 base at J, leaving 7 bases unmatched. CDR3 nucleotide sequence: TGTGCCAGCAGCTGGGGGAGGGCTGAATCCTACAATGAGCAGTTCTTC. Protein sequence: CASSWGRAESYNEQFF.

This rearrangement joins TRBV11-2 to TRBJ2-1; TRBD2 matches 9 bases. The V segment lost 5 bases and the J segment 7 bases; nucleotides outside the gene matches: 6. CDR3 length: 14 residues. Per germline, CDR1 SGHAT and CDR2 FQNNGV. This chain's CDR3 is CASSQGLAVNEQFF. The DNA for the CDR3 is TGTGCCAGCAGCCAGGGACTAGCTGTTAATGAGCAGTTCTTC.